The 26 T cell receptor beta chains reported below all come from one sample, sequenced in a study of post-analysis software for immune sequencing data. Findings and limits, study-wide: In patients, TRBV5-6, TRBV5-1 and TRBV20-1 belonged to five TRBV segments found more frequently than in controls.

These TCRs are of unknown antigen specificity. The library was made from cDNA and included unique molecular identifiers. TCRdb used MiXCR to reprocess the PCR reads, holding one entry per CDR3 protein. The sample shows hundreds of thousands of distinct CDR3 sequences, less than 35% of them seen only once. The sample taken for sequencing was blood. These receptors originate from a girl aged 10 to 17 with multiple sclerosis.

This clonotype has a handful of counts. The V call is TRBV28, the J call TRBJ2-1; 10 bases agree with TRBD2. In germline, CDR1 is MDHEN, CDR2 SYDVKM. V was pared by 6 bases and J by 9 bases, with 14 bases of the junction left unmatched. The CDR3 has 16 amino acids. In nucleotides, the CDR3 is TGTGCCAGCAGAAGATTAGCGGGAGGACACGGGGCTGAGCAGTTCTTC. Its translation: CASRRLAGGHGAEQFF.

This clonotype was counted a few times. This sequence joins TRBV5-1 and TRBJ2-6; 8 positions match TRBD1. Germline CDR1 SGHRS, CDR2 YFSETQ. V gave up 2 bases and J gave up 0 bases; unmatched junction bases: 1. This CDR3 contains 16 residues. In DNA form, the CDR3 reads TGCGCCAGCAGCTTACAGGGGGGCTCTGGGGCCAACGTCCTGACTTTC. As protein: CASSLQGGSGANVLTF.

The chain carries TRBV20-1 and TRBJ2-2; no firm D call. Germline V gene lookup returns CDR1 DFQATT and CDR2 SNEGSKA (reference sequence). V lost 4 bases and J lost 0, with 12 bases in between. The CDR3 runs to 15 residues. In DNA form, the CDR3 reads TGCAGTGCTACTTCAATGGTCTCGAACACCGGGGAGCTGTTTTTT. It yields the protein CSATSMVSNTGELFF.

The chain has TRBV29-1 and TRBJ2-7; D is uncertain. The better agreement between TRBJ2-5 and the DNA end casts doubt on the J call. CDR3 length equals 12 residues. CDR1 and CDR2 from the germline V gene are SQVTM and ANQGSEA. The chain's CDR3 is CSVDRVIETQYF. The CDR3 DNA follows: TGCAGCGTGGATAGGGTGATTGAGACCCAGTACTTC.

The chain links TRBV10-3 to TRBJ1-5, with no clear D. V was clipped by 4 bases and J by 3 bases, with 13 bases between them. The germline gives CDR1 ENHRY, CDR2 SYGVKD. The CDR3 runs 15 residues. The CDR3 sequence: CAISGTAGTNQPQHF. The DNA of the CDR3 is TGTGCCATCAGTGGTACGGCCGGCACCAATCAGCCCCAGCATTTT.

This clonotype was detected only a few times. The chain employs TRBV5-1 and TRBJ2-3; D may be TRBD1 (6 bases). CDR3 length equals 14 residues. Deletions cut 3 bases from V and 4 bases from J, with 12 bases between. Germline CDR1 and CDR2: SGHRS and YFSETQ. The CDR3 bases are TGCGCCAGCAGCTCCACAACAGGGCCAGATACGCAGTATTTT. Amino acids: CASSSTTGPDTQYF.

This clonotype has just a few counts. V gene TRBV20-1 combines with J gene TRBJ1-2; D not resolved. The CDR3 contains 10 residues. The germline V gene encodes CDR1 DFQATT and CDR2 SNEGSKA (reference sequence). Trimming left V 8 bases short and J 7 bases short, with 11 bases between. This CDR3 is CSKWRSGYTF. The CDR3 nucleotides are TGCAGTAAATGGAGGTCTGGCTACACCTTC.

This clonotype has more than one count but fewer than ten. The chain uses TRBV24-1 and TRBJ2-2; D not resolved. Trimming left V 3 bases short and J 2 bases short, with 3 bases between. From germline, CDR1 is KGHDR and CDR2 SFDVKD. CDR3 length equals 13 residues. CDR3 coding DNA: TGTGCCACCAGTGATGATAACACCGGGGAGCTGTTTTTT. It yields the protein CATSDDNTGELFF.

V usage is TRBV4-3 and J usage is TRBJ1-5; D not certain. Trimming removed 0 bases at V and 3 bases at J, with 6 bases between. The germline gives CDR1 LGHNA, CDR2 YSLEER. The CDR3 is made up of 14 amino acids. CDR3 nucleotides: TGCGCCAGCAGCCAAGACGGGTACAATCAGCCCCAGCATTTT. It yields the protein CASSQDGYNQPQHF.

This clonotype was seen a handful of times. V and J are TRBV4-1 and TRBJ2-5, with D perhaps matching TRBD2 (5 bases). The end of the DNA is better explained by TRBJ2-7, so the J call may be wrong. Germline CDR1 is MGHRA and CDR2 is YSYEKL. CDR3 length: 15 amino acids. The CDR3 DNA sequence: TGCGCCAGCAGCCAAGAGTGGAGACTACCGTCCGAGCAGTACTTC. Residues: CASSQEWRLPSEQYF.

The gene calls are TRBV28 and TRBJ1-5; a weak D match, TRBD1 (5 bases). Germline CDR1 MDHEN, CDR2 SYDVKM. CDR3 length: 16 residues. Trimming left V 4 bases short and J 0 bases short, with 13 bases between. The DNA of the CDR3 is TGTGCCAGCAGTTCCTACCGACAGAATAGCAATCAGCCCCAGCATTTT. Encoded protein: CASSSYRQNSNQPQHF.

This clonotype appeared a few times. CDR3 region: CASSPGLAGKDEQFF. CDR3 sequence (DNA): TGTGCCAGCTCACCCGGACTAGCGGGGAAGGATGAGCAGTTCTTC. This chain connects TRBV18 to TRBJ2-1; 12 bases fit TRBD2. V lost 3 bases to trimming and J lost 8 bases; unmatched junction nucleotides: 5. The germline V gene has CDR1 KGHSH and CDR2 LQKENI. The CDR3 contains 15 residues.

The chain uses TRBV5-1 and TRBJ2-1; TRBD2 matches at 11 bases. There are 14 residues in the CDR3. J lost 8 bases, V lost 4 bases, and 5 bases had no gene match. Germline values: CDR1 SGHRS, CDR2 YFSETQ. In DNA form, the CDR3 reads TGCGCCAGCAGCCCGACTAGCGGGATCGATGAGCAGTTCTTC. It translates to CASSPTSGIDEQFF.

The chain employs TRBV27 and TRBJ1-4, with unresolved D. The CDR3 extends over 14 amino acids. Germline CDR1 is MNHEY and CDR2 is SMNVEV (reference sequence). V lost 5 bases and J lost 7, with 14 bases in between. Here the CDR3 reads CASSTRGKSEKLFF. CDR3 nucleotide sequence: TGTGCCAGCAGTACTCGGGGAAAATCTGAAAAACTGTTTTTT.

About this clonotype itself: One end of the junction does not line up with germline, which may come from a read error. The rearrangement joins TRBV12-3 or TRBV12-4 to TRBJ2-3; 9 nucleotides align to TRBD2. There are 15 residues in the CDR3. CDR3 protein: CASSFRSGSTDTEYF. The CDR3 DNA reads as TGTGCCAGCAGTTTTCGTAGCGGGAGCACAGATACGGAGTATTTT.

This clonotype was observed a handful of times. The chain employs TRBV6-1 and TRBJ2-5, with 8 bases matching TRBD1. The V and J ends lost 7 bases and 0 bases, in that order; junction bases with no gene match: 7. Germline loops: CDR1 MNHNS, CDR2 SASEGT. This CDR3 is built from 15 residues. The CDR3 sequence: CASMGTGPYQETQYF. The CDR3 region has the DNA TGTGCCAGCATGGGGACAGGTCCGTACCAAGAGACCCAGTACTTC.

This clonotype was seen many times. The chain links TRBV29-1 to TRBJ2-5, with 9 bases aligning to TRBD1. This CDR3 is 14 amino acids long. The trim removed 2 bases at V and 5 bases at J, leaving 6 bases unmatched. CDR1 and CDR2 from the germline V gene are SQVTM and ANQGSEA. In DNA form, the CDR3 reads TGCAGCGTTGAACTCCAACAGGGGGCGGAGACCCAGTACTTC. Protein sequence: CSVELQQGAETQYF.

This clonotype was recorded a few times. This chain uses TRBV20-1 with TRBJ2-5, with 11 bases that match TRBD2. Unmatched junction bases numbered 5, after V lost 2 bases and J lost 9 bases. The length of the CDR3 is 13 residues. Germline V gene sequence: CDR1 DFQATT, CDR2 SNEGSKA (reference sequence). The CDR3 region has the DNA TGCAGTGCTAGACTAGCGGGGGGCCCGGCCCAGTACTTC. Translation gives CSARLAGGPAQYF.

V usage is TRBV4-1 and J usage is TRBJ2-3; D might be TRBD2 (6 bases). Looked up from germline, CDR1 is MGHRA and CDR2 is YSYEKL. V shed 1 base and J shed 11 bases, with 19 bases lying between them. This CDR3 region has 15 residues. CDR3 DNA: TGCGCCAGCAGCCAAGTCGGGCGCGGGGACCGACAGCAGTATTTT. This encodes CASSQVGRGDRQQYF.

This clonotype came up a few times. The chain recombines TRBV10-1 with TRBJ2-1; 9 nucleotides agree with TRBD1. V was pared by 4 bases and J by 9 bases, with 10 bases of the junction left unmatched. The CDR3 totals 15 residues. Germline CDR1 and CDR2: WNHNN and SYGVQD (reference sequence). Written as DNA, the CDR3 is TGCGCCAGCAGTGGGACGGACAGGGGAGGGGGTGAGCAGTTCTTC. It codes for CASSGTDRGGGEQFF.

This chain joins TRBV5-1 and TRBJ2-1; 8 bases align to TRBD2. Germline values: CDR1 SGHRS, CDR2 YFSETQ. V gave up 5 bases and J gave up 8 bases; unmatched junction bases: 12. This CDR3 contains 15 residues. The CDR3 DNA reads as TGCGCCAGCAGAATATCAGGGACTAGAGGGGATGAGCAGTTCTTC. This codes for CASRISGTRGDEQFF.

In its sample, this clonotype was seen a few times. The gene calls are TRBV2 and TRBJ2-3; a possible D gene is TRBD2 (5 bases). This CDR3 contains 15 residues. Germline V gives CDR1 SNHLY, CDR2 FYNNEI. V was clipped by 11 bases and J by 2 bases, with 20 bases between them. The CDR3 DNA follows: TGTGCCGCCTCCCCTCGGGGTCTCCTCACAGATACGCAGTATTTT. This encodes CAASPRGLLTDTQYF.

This clonotype was seen a few times. The chain is built from TRBV14 and TRBJ2-1; no reliable D call. The V and J ends lost 0 bases and 10 bases respectively, with 7 bases between them. The CDR3 has 12 residues. From germline, CDR1 is SGHDN and CDR2 FVKESK. CDR3 nucleotides: TGTGCCAGCAGCCAAGATTGGGGAGAGCAGTTCTTC. Encoded protein: CASSQDWGEQFF.

In its sample, this clonotype was seen a few times. The chain recombines TRBV29-1 with TRBJ1-2, with 7 nucleotides matching TRBD1. This CDR3 comprises 14 residues. Germline CDR1 SQVTM, CDR2 ANQGSEA. After removal of 5 bases from V and 2 bases from J, the junction contained 8 bases not matched to a gene. In DNA form, the CDR3 reads TGCAGCGTTAACAAGATGGGACAGAACTATGGCTACACCTTC. Protein sequence: CSVNKMGQNYGYTF.

The chain couples TRBV28 to TRBJ2-3; tentatively, D is TRBD2 (6 bases). CDR1 and CDR2 (germline): MDHEN, SYDVKM. V lost 6 bases and J lost 0, with 13 bases in between. The CDR3 consists of 15 residues. In DNA form, the CDR3 reads TGTGCCAGCAGCCGTAGCGGTTCTAGCACAGATACGCAGTATTTT. Translating gives CASSRSGSSTDTQYF.

The V gene is TRBV11-2, the J gene TRBJ2-3; no clear D. With 0 bases removed from V and 10 bases from J, the gap between germline ends came to 17 bases. The V gene's germline CDR1 is SGHAT and CDR2 FQNNGV. The CDR3 runs to 15 residues. CDR3 coding DNA: TGTGCCAGCAGCTTAGATCTTGGGGTCCAACCGGCGCAGTATTTT. This sequence encodes CASSLDLGVQPAQYF.